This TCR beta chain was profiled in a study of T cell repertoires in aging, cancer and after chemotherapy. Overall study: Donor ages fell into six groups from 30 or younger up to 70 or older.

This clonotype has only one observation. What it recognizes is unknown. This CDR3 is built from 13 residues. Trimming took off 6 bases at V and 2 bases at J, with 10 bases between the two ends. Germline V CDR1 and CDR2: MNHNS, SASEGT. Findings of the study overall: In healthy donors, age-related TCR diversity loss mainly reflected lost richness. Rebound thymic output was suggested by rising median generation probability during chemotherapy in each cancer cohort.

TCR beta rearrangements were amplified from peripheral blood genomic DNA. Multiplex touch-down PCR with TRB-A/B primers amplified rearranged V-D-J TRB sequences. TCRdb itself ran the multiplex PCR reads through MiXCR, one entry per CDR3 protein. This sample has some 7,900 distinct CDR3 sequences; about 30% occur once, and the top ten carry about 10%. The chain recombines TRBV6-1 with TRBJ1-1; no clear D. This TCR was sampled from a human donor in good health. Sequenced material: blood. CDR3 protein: CASSPGINTEAFF. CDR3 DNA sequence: TGTGCCAGCAGCCCCGGCATAAACACTGAAGCTTTCTTT.